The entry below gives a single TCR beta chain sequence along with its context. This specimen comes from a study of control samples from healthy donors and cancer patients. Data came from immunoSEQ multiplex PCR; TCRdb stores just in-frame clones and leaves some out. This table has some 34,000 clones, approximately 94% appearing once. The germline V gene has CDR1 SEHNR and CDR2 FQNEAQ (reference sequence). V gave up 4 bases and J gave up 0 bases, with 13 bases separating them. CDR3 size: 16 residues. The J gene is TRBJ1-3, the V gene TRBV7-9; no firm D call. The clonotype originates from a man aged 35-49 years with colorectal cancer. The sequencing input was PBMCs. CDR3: CASSSRPGSSGNTIYF. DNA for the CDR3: TGTGCCAGCAGCTCTCGTCCGGGGAGCTCTGGAAACACCATATATTTT. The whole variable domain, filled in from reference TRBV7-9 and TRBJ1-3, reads DTGVSQNPRHKITKRGQNVTFRCDPISEHNRLYWYRQTLGQGPEFLTYFQNEAQLEKSRLLSDRFSAERPKGSFSTLEIQRTEQGDSAMYLCASSSRPGSSGNTIYFGEGSWLTVV.